Sequencing of this T cell receptor beta chain was carried out in a study of early T cells in non-severe SARS-CoV-2 infection. Background on the study: Chains were not paired, and sequencing was done on bulk RNA from unsorted whole blood. General study points: Anti-spike CD8 responses were favored in VDJdb matching, and private and CD4 specificities were missed.

CDR3 size: 10 residues. Germline V gene lookup returns CDR1 MRHNA and CDR2 SNTAGT. Trimming left V 8 bases short and J 7 bases short, with 9 bases between. Separate cDNA molecules each had unique molecular identifiers attached to them. TCRdb called the 5' RACE reads again in MiXCR, with one record for every CDR3 protein. The sample holds about 49,000 distinct CDR3 sequences, around 4.6% seen once. This clonotype was observed a few times. What it binds is unknown. This receptor was taken from an adult who was a healthcare worker with PCR-confirmed SARS-CoV-2 infection or an uninfected control (not recorded which). The J gene is TRBJ2-7, the V gene TRBV6-4; D remains unclear. Source material: whole blood. CDR3 in DNA: TGTGCCAGCCCAGGCGTGGAGCAGTACTTC. It encodes CASPGVEQYF.